These 13 T cell receptor beta chains came from one sample sequenced in a study of blood T cell repertoires in COVID-19. Data came from immunoSEQ multiplex PCR; TCRdb stores just in-frame clones and leaves some out. Of more than 100,000 clones in the sample, just under 80% were seen once. Material for sequencing was peripheral blood. These receptors came from a man between 60 and 75 years old with active or convalescent COVID-19.

This chain joins TRBV12-3 or TRBV12-4 and TRBJ1-2; D gene ambiguous. V gave up 2 bases and J gave up 3 bases, with 7 bases separating them. This CDR3 contains 13 residues. The CDR3 coding sequence is TGTGCCAGCAGTTTAAGAACATACTATGGCTACACCTTC. Its translation is CASSLRTYYGYTF.

This chain uses TRBV29-1 with TRBJ2-1; tentative D call: TRBD2 (7 bases). Germline V CDR1 and CDR2: SQVTM, ANQGSEA. Trimming took 4 bases from V and 9 from J, leaving 13 bases between them. The CDR3 spans 12 residues. CDR3 protein: CSVAEGGGEQFF. The CDR3 bases are TGCAGCGTTGCAGAGGGAGGGGGTGAGCAGTTCTTC.

The J gene is TRBJ2-2, the V gene TRBV5-4; 9 positions match TRBD2. The CDR3 has 17 residues. Germline lookup yields CDR1 SGHNT and CDR2 YYREEE (reference sequence). Trimming cost V 4 bases and J 7 bases; bases outside gene matches: 14. CDR3 sequence: CASSPPSGGRAIGELFF. The CDR3 nucleotides are TGTGCCAGCAGCCCCCCCAGCGGCGGGAGGGCGATCGGGGAGCTGTTTTTT.

The rearrangement links TRBV28 to TRBJ1-1; 10 bases align to TRBD1. The germline V gene encodes CDR1 MDHEN and CDR2 SYDVKM. There are 15 residues in the CDR3. The J segment lost 5 bases and the V segment lost 3 bases, leaving 6 bases of the junction unmatched. CDR3 in amino acids: CASSFTGTGVTEAFF. For the CDR3, the DNA is TGTGCCAGCAGTTTCACCGGGACAGGGGTTACTGAAGCTTTCTTT.

This sequence joins TRBV27 and TRBJ1-2; TRBD1 might be the D (6 bases). V dropped 6 bases and J dropped 1 base, with 12 bases sitting between them. The length of the CDR3 is 14 residues. Germline-derived CDR1 and CDR2 are MNHEY and SMNVEV (reference sequence). The CDR3: CASRAGELNYGYTF. The CDR3 coding sequence is TGTGCCAGCAGGGCAGGGGAACTTAACTATGGCTACACCTTC.

This chain links TRBV29-1 with TRBJ2-7; either TRBD1 or TRBD2 may supply D (5 bases each). Trimming shortened V by 7 bases and J by 0 bases, and 10 bases separated the two germline ends. Germline V gene data show CDR1 as SQVTM and CDR2 as ANQGSEA. CDR3 length equals 12 residues. CDR3 loop: CSAGPSSYEQYF. The CDR3 coding sequence is TGCAGCGCGGGACCGAGCTCCTACGAGCAGTACTTC.

This clone was seen a handful of times. The gene calls are TRBV4-2 and TRBJ1-1; TRBD1 matches 7 bases. V gave up 1 base and J gave up 3 bases; unmatched junction bases: 14. The CDR3 consists of 18 residues. Germline V gene data show CDR1 as LGHNA and CDR2 as YNFKEQ. The CDR3, as DNA: TGTGCCAGCAGCCAAGGCCTCGGCGTCGACAGGGAGCACACTGAAGCTTTCTTT. As protein: CASSQGLGVDREHTEAFF.

V and J are TRBV12-3 or TRBV12-4 and TRBJ2-1, with a weak D call TRBD2 (5 bases). Trimming pared 5 bases from V and 4 bases from J, leaving 9 bases between. This CDR3 spans 13 amino acids. The CDR3, as DNA: TGTGCCAGCAGTCCGACTACTTACAATGAGCAGTTCTTC. Translation gives CASSPTTYNEQFF.

This clone was observed once. The rearrangement uses TRBV19 and TRBJ2-2, with 9 bases aligning to TRBD2. From germline, CDR1 is LNHDA and CDR2 SQIVND (reference sequence). V lost 3 bases and J lost 7; bases outside the gene matches: 6. This CDR3 contains 15 residues. DNA of the CDR3: TGTGCCAGTAGTATTTTAGCGGGAGTGGTCGGGGAGCTGTTTTTT. It encodes CASSILAGVVGELFF.

The chain links TRBV28 to TRBJ2-7; 7 bases match TRBD1. The CDR3 totals 13 residues. Germline V lookup: CDR1 MDHEN, CDR2 SYDVKM. The V and J ends lost 2 bases and 3 bases, in that order; junction bases with no gene match: 1. The CDR3: CASSLNRGYEQYF. CDR3 coding DNA: TGTGCCAGCAGTTTAAACAGGGGCTACGAGCAGTACTTC.

The chain links TRBV28 to TRBJ2-1; 10 positions match TRBD2. This CDR3 region has 15 residues. V gave up 1 base and J gave up 10 bases; unmatched junction bases: 7. Germline CDR1 is MDHEN and CDR2 is SYDVKM. CDR3 sequence (DNA): TGTGCCAGCAGTTTATTTAGCGGGAGGATCGTAGAGCAGTTCTTC. Translated, it gives CASSLFSGRIVEQFF.

The chain is built from TRBV6-1 and TRBJ2-7, with 10 bases that match TRBD1. The CDR3 contains 15 residues. Germline CDR1 MNHNS, CDR2 SASEGT. With 0 bases clipped from V and 2 bases from J, the junction kept 1 base outside the gene matches. The CDR3 spells CASSEAGTGAYEQYF. CDR3 coding DNA: TGTGCCAGCAGTGAAGCTGGGACAGGGGCCTACGAGCAGTACTTC.

The chain combines TRBV20-1 with TRBJ2-7; D gene ambiguous. There are 8 residues in the CDR3. The V gene's germline CDR1 is DFQATT and CDR2 SNEGSKA (reference sequence). DNA of the CDR3: TGCAGCTTCGGCGAGCAGTACTTC. Translating it yields CSFGEQYF.